The TCR beta chain described here comes from a study of CXCR3-negative and CXCR3-positive naive CD8 T cells. UMI-labeled 5' RACE TRB cDNA libraries were prepared from the cells. From the 5' RACE reads, TCRdb lists one entry per CDR3 protein and no DNA. This listing includes 35,000 to 45,000 distinct CDR3 sequences. This sequence was found in a human donor in good health. Some clones in this sample may be carry-over from other donors' samples. Sequencing was done on a sample of naive CXCR3- CD8+ T cells from blood. Subset meaning: CD45RO-CCR7+CD27+CD95- naive CD8+ T cells lacking CXCR3 (TNR3-).

The CDR3 is CASRHAAGTEQFF. The chain couples TRBV7-9 to TRBJ2-1; as DNA is missing, the TRBD1 call by TCRdb cannot be tested. The CDR3 totals 13 residues. Germline V gene sequence: CDR1 SEHNR, CDR2 FQNEAQ (reference sequence).